This TCR beta chain is from a study of blood T cell repertoires in COVID-19. Whole-study context: Specimens from acute and convalescent COVID-19 originated in the United States, Italy and Spain.

Between the trimmed V and J ends, which lost 4 bases and 7 bases, there was a span of 13 bases. The CDR3 loop spans 13 amino acids. Germline lookup yields CDR1 MDHEN and CDR2 SYDVKM. Study processing details: The authors estimated nucleated cell counts from reference gene primer amplification. Profiled with immunoSEQ multiplex PCR; TCRdb holds only in-frame clones, not every one. V and J calls and clone size are as listed in that table; D and trimming were resolved from the DNA. The sample includes about 110,000 clones, roughly two thirds of them seen just once. Sequenced: peripheral blood. The chain uses TRBV28 and TRBJ1-2; D is uncertain. The TCR was taken from a man of 80 years or more with acute or convalescent COVID-19. Here the CDR3 reads CASSYDSLFGYTF. The CDR3 nucleotides read TGTGCCAGCAGTTACGACTCCCTTTTTGGCTACACCTTC.